Detailed here is one TCR beta chain. V was shortened by 5 bases and J by 4 bases, with 14 bases between the two germline ends. CDR1 MNHNY and CDR2 SVGAGI come from the germline V gene (reference sequence). The CDR3 totals 14 residues. Some clones are missing from TCRdb's copy, which holds only in-frame ones; the method was immunoSEQ multiplex PCR. Of around 980,000 clones detected, 78% appear once; the ten largest clones hold roughly 0.65%. These data come from a study of shared clonotypes between healthy human individuals. The J gene is TRBJ1-2, the V gene TRBV6-6, with D possibly being TRBD1 (5 bases). The sequencing sample was made of memory CD4+ T cells from PBMCs. Subset specified: CD45RA-negative fraction. The receptor was derived from a man aged 18 to 30 in good health. Some clones in this sample may be carry-over from other donors' samples. In nucleotides, the CDR3 is TGTGCCAGCAGTCCTCGACAGACCCGCTATGGCTACACCTTC. Protein sequence: CASSPRQTRYGYTF.